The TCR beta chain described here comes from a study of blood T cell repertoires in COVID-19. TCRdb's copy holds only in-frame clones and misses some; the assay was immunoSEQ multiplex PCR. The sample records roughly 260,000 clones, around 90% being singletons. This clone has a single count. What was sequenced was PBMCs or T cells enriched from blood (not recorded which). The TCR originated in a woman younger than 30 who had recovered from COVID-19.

The CDR3 DNA reads TGTGCCAGCAGTTACAGGACAGGGGATCAGCCCCAGCATTTT. Protein: CASSYRTGDQPQHF. The chain has TRBV28 and TRBJ1-5; 9 bases align to TRBD1. The CDR3 has 14 amino acids. Germline CDR1 is MDHEN and CDR2 is SYDVKM. J was trimmed by 5 bases and V by 4 bases; bases with no gene match: 3.